This T cell receptor (beta chain) was identified during a study of T-cell reconstitution after alpha-beta-depleted transplantation in children. CDR3 length: 16 amino acids. Germline-derived CDR1 and CDR2 are LGHNA and YSLEER. Trimming took off 8 bases at V and 1 base at J, with 18 bases between the two ends. Preparing the TCRbeta library involved the use of unique molecular identifiers. TCRdb used MiXCR to reprocess the PCR reads, holding one entry per CDR3 protein. The table has about 350,000 distinct CDR3 sequences, 16% seen once. The source of this sequence is a male patient aged 2-9 years who had a stem cell transplant for acute lymphoblastic leukemia, so the T cells may come from the graft donor. The rearrangement uses TRBV4-3 and TRBJ2-1; the D gene is possibly TRBD2 (6 bases). This specimen was PBMCs, mostly from graft donor cells, taken 360 days after TCRalphabeta/CD19-depleted stem cell transplant. The CDR3 loop reads CASGVLASESYNEQFF. The CDR3 DNA reads TGCGCCAGCGGCGTCCTGGCTAGCGAGTCCTACAATGAGCAGTTCTTC.